These 10 T cell receptor beta chains were sequenced from one sample in a study of CD8+ T cells in alopecia areata. Treatment: oral pan-JAK inhibitor, 5-10 mg twice daily. The sequencing template was cDNA reverse transcribed from extracted RNA. The protocol was immunoSEQ multiplex PCR, while the TCRdb copy is restricted to in-frame clones and leaves out a portion. The table has fewer than 200,000 clones, around 58% seen once; the top ten hold about 12%. Material: CD8+ T cells sorted from blood, obtained at week 24, from a patient treated with tofacitinib. The receptors derive from a human donor with alopecia areata.

Details on this clone: Other nucleotide sequences from this sample produce the same CDR3. The chain combines TRBV13 with TRBJ2-7; D is perhaps TRBD1 or TRBD2 (5 bases each). V was pared by 4 bases and J by 3 bases, with 10 bases between. Germline V gives CDR1 PRHDT, CDR2 FYEKMQ (reference sequence). The CDR3 sequence is 13 residues long. The CDR3 DNA follows: TGTGCCAGCAGCTCGGGACGGAACTACGAGCAGTACTTC. Translated, it gives CASSSGRNYEQYF.

V and J are TRBV2 and TRBJ2-7, with a tentative D call TRBD2 (6 bases). The CDR3 has 12 amino acids. The V and J ends lost 4 bases and 4 bases respectively, with 8 bases between them. CDR1 and CDR2 from the germline V gene are SNHLY and FYNNEI. CDR3 region: CASSVGRYEQYF. The CDR3, as DNA: TGTGCCAGCAGTGTGGGGAGGTACGAGCAGTACTTC.

The genes are TRBV6-5 and TRBJ2-3; D perhaps matches TRBD2 (6 bases). Looked up from germline, CDR1 is MNHEY and CDR2 is SVGAGI. Trimming took off 6 bases at V and 2 bases at J, with 6 bases between the two ends. There are 12 residues in the CDR3. In nucleotides, the CDR3 is TGTGCCAGCAGGGACTACACAGATACGCAGTATTTT. Translated: CASRDYTDTQYF.

The genes are TRBV10-2 and TRBJ2-6, with a possible D match to TRBD1 (6 bases). Deletions cut 1 base from V and 2 bases from J, with 9 bases between. The germline V gene has CDR1 WSHSY and CDR2 SAAADI. This CDR3 has 16 amino acids. CDR3 loop: CASSELRGTGANVLTF. The CDR3 DNA is TGCGCCAGCAGTGAGTTGAGGGGGACTGGGGCCAACGTCCTGACTTTC.

The J gene is TRBJ2-4, the V gene TRBV27, with 7 bases that match TRBD1. This CDR3 contains 12 residues. The V gene end was trimmed by 5 bases and the J gene end by 11 bases; junction bases not matched to a gene: 6. Germline CDR1 MNHEY, CDR2 SMNVEV (reference sequence). CDR3 residues: CASSEPGTVQYF. CDR3 DNA: TGTGCCAGCAGTGAGCCCGGGACAGTTCAGTACTTC.

With regard to this clone: Other DNA variants within this sample encode the same CDR3. As DNA, the CDR3 is TGTGCCAGCAGCGTAGGGAGCAATCAGCCCCAGCATTTT. It specifies CASSVGSNQPQHF. The gene calls are TRBV9 and TRBJ1-5; no reliable D call. Germline lookup yields CDR1 SGDLS and CDR2 YYNGEE. The V end was cut by 0 bases, the J end by 1 base, with 2 bases between. CDR3 length: 13 residues.

The chain carries TRBV29-1 and TRBJ2-7; D gene ambiguous. The V gene's germline CDR1 is SQVTM and CDR2 ANQGSEA. The CDR3 runs to 13 residues. The ends were cut back, 0 bases at V and 3 bases at J, with 9 bases in the middle. The CDR3 here is CSVEDRARYEQYF. The DNA of the CDR3 is TGCAGCGTTGAAGATAGGGCGCGCTACGAGCAGTACTTC.

The chain carries TRBV6-5 and TRBJ1-6, with TRBD1 matching over 8 bases. V shed 5 bases, J shed 8 bases, and the junction held 5 bases outside the gene matches. Germline loops: CDR1 MNHEY, CDR2 SVGAGI. The CDR3 runs to 14 residues. This chain's CDR3 is CASSLQGVDSPLHF. CDR3 coding DNA: TGTGCCAGCAGTCTACAGGGGGTTGATTCACCCCTCCACTTT.

The chain combines TRBV19 with TRBJ1-1; 7 nucleotides line up with TRBD1. Germline V lookup: CDR1 LNHDA, CDR2 SQIVND (reference sequence). V was clipped by 4 bases and J by 4 bases; unmatched bases: 3. The CDR3 has 13 residues. The CDR3 DNA reads as TGTGCCAGTAGTAAGTACAGGGGCACTGAAGCTTTCTTT. It translates to CASSKYRGTEAFF.

This clone appeared a single time. This chain links TRBV29-1 with TRBJ1-2, with 7 positions matching TRBD1. After removal of 3 bases from V and 2 bases from J, the junction contained 9 bases not matched to a gene. The CDR3 spans 15 residues. Germline V gives CDR1 SQVTM, CDR2 ANQGSEA. The CDR3 loop is CSVEGQLTPNYGYTF. The CDR3 nucleotides read TGCAGCGTTGAGGGACAGCTCACCCCCAACTATGGCTACACCTTC.